This T cell receptor beta chain was sequenced for a study of blood T cell repertoires in COVID-19. Original processing notes: Estimation of nucleated cell counts was performed using reference gene primer amplification. The protocol was immunoSEQ multiplex PCR, while the TCRdb copy is restricted to in-frame clones and leaves out a portion. That table is the source of V, J and clone size, and D and trimming were worked out from the DNA. The sample lists 90,000 to 110,000 clones, approximately 72% occurring once. Trimming removed 5 bases at V and 3 bases at J, with 13 bases between. This CDR3 contains 14 residues. Germline V gene data show CDR1 as LGHDT and CDR2 as YNNKEL (reference sequence).

The receptor's source is a woman aged 65 to 85 with acute or convalescent COVID-19. This rearrangement joins TRBV3-1 (or the pseudogene TRBV3-2) to TRBJ1-1; tentative D call: TRBD1 (6 bases). Sequencing was performed on peripheral blood. The CDR3 is CASSNRVGDTEAFF. The CDR3 DNA is TGTGCCAGCAGCAACAGGGTGGGCGACACTGAAGCTTTCTTT.